The 22 T cell receptor beta chains in this list originate from one sample, sequenced in a study of Ad26.COV2.S vaccination and SARS-CoV-2 variants. Assay used: immunoSEQ multiplex PCR; TCRdb lists only in-frame clones, some missing. The sample includes over 450,000 clones, 70% to 90% of them seen just once. Treatment denoted: over 15 received Ad26.COV2.S at low or high dose, single or two shots; several received placebo; per-sample allocation not given. Samples analyzed were those drawn on day 63 after the first vaccine or placebo injection. The specimen was peripheral blood, collected in a trial of Ad26.COV2.S vaccine versus placebo. The receptor set was obtained from a person between 18 and 65 years old who received the Ad26.COV2.S COVID-19 vaccine or a placebo.

V gene TRBV18 combines with J gene TRBJ1-1; possibly TRBD1 for D (6 bases). Trimming stripped 5 bases from V and 3 bases from J, with 16 bases between. The germline V gene encodes CDR1 KGHSH and CDR2 LQKENI. The CDR3 has 15 residues. Here the CDR3 reads CASSNSGEVYTEAFF. CDR3 nucleotide sequence: TGTGCCAGCTCAAACTCAGGGGAAGTCTACACTGAAGCTTTCTTT.

The rearrangement links TRBV9 to TRBJ1-1; no definite D call. Trimming cost V 2 bases and J 1 base, with 6 bases left between them. The CDR3 has 13 amino acids. Germline-derived CDR1 and CDR2 are SGDLS and YYNGEE. The CDR3 sequence is CASSVSENTEAFF. The CDR3 DNA is TGTGCCAGCAGCGTCTCAGAGAACACTGAAGCTTTCTTT. Using reference TRBV9 and TRBJ1-1 for the parts outside the CDR3, the full variable domain is DSGVTQTPKHLITATGQRVTLRCSPRSGDLSVYWYQQSLDQGLQFLIQYYNGEERAKGNILERFSAQQFPDLHSELNLSSLELGDSALYFCASSVSENTEAFFGQGTRLTVV.

This sequence joins TRBV2 and TRBJ1-1; D is unclear. The CDR3 sequence is 10 residues long. V shed 7 bases and J shed 4 bases, with 4 bases lying between them. Per the germline V gene, CDR1 is SNHLY and CDR2 is FYNNEI. The CDR3 nucleotides are TGTGCCAGCATCCGCACTGAAGCTTTCTTT. Protein product: CASIRTEAFF.

V gene TRBV7-9 combines with J gene TRBJ1-4, with 8 bases fitting TRBD1. This CDR3 comprises 13 residues. Germline V CDR1 and CDR2: SEHNR, FQNEAQ (reference sequence). V gave up 5 bases and J gave up 8 bases; unmatched junction bases: 4. The CDR3 DNA reads TGTGCCAGCAGCGACAGGGGTGGCGAAAAACTGTTTTTT. Amino acid sequence: CASSDRGGEKLFF.

The rearrangement joins TRBV20-1 to TRBJ2-7, with 10 bases aligning to TRBD1. Per germline, CDR1 DFQATT and CDR2 SNEGSKA (reference sequence). This CDR3 spans 14 amino acids. V lost 3 bases and J lost 4; bases outside the gene matches: 6. The CDR3 sequence is CSASFPGQGYEQYF. CDR3 sequence (DNA): TGCAGTGCTAGTTTTCCGGGACAGGGGTACGAGCAGTACTTC.

The V call is TRBV19, the J call TRBJ1-1; 9 bases are a match to TRBD1. CDR1 LNHDA and CDR2 SQIVND come from the germline V gene (reference sequence). Unmatched junction bases numbered 4, after V lost 4 bases and J lost 4 bases. This CDR3 spans 14 amino acids. CDR3 nucleotide sequence: TGTGCCAGTAGTACCCGACAGGGGGGCACTGAAGCTTTCTTT. This sequence encodes CASSTRQGGTEAFF.

This CDR3 reads CASSYSTLYGYTF. The CDR3 region has the DNA TGTGCCAGCAGTTACTCGACCCTCTATGGCTACACCTTC. The genes are TRBV6-2 or TRBV6-3 and TRBJ1-2; D is uncertain. The V gene lost 0 bases and the J gene lost 4 bases, with 6 bases spanning the gap. CDR1 MNHEY and CDR2 SVGEGT come from the germline V gene. The CDR3 length is 13 residues.

CDR3 bases: TGTGCCAGCAGCTTGGCCTTGACACTCTCTTATGGCTACACCTTC. It yields the protein CASSLALTLSYGYTF. The V and J genes are TRBV5-5 and TRBJ1-2; D is ambiguous. The V and J ends lost 0 bases and 5 bases respectively, with 14 bases between them. Looked up from germline, CDR1 is SGHKS and CDR2 is YYEKEE (reference sequence). This CDR3 region has 15 residues. The entire variable domain, with the rest obtained from reference TRBV5-5 and TRBJ1-2, is as follows: DAGVTQSPTHLIKTRGQQVTLRCSPISGHKSVSWYQQVLGQGPQFIFQYYEKEERGRGNFPDRFSARQFPNYSSELNVNALLLGDSALYLCASSLALTLSYGYTFGSGTRLTVV.

As DNA, the CDR3 is TGCGCCAGCAGCCCCGCTGGCAGGGGAGATGAGCAGTTCTTC. Protein sequence: CASSPAGRGDEQFF. J is TRBJ2-1 and V is TRBV5-1, with D possibly TRBD1 on 6 matching bases. Germline V lookup: CDR1 SGHRS, CDR2 YFSETQ. V was clipped by 4 bases and J by 8 bases, with 16 bases between them. The CDR3 is 14 amino acids.

The chain employs TRBV7-9 and TRBJ2-1; D is unclear. V lost 1 base to trimming and J lost 10 bases, with 11 bases between them. Germline V gene sequence: CDR1 SEHNR, CDR2 FQNEAQ (reference sequence). This CDR3 has 13 residues. In nucleotides, the CDR3 is TGTGCCAGCAGCTTAGGGGCGGCCGGCGAGCAGTTCTTC. This translates into CASSLGAAGEQFF.

Note on this clone: An end of the junction does not agree with germline; a read error may underlie this. J is TRBJ2-7 and V is TRBV28, with 11 bases that match TRBD1. Per the germline V gene, CDR1 is MDHEN and CDR2 is SYDVKM. The CDR3 is 15 residues long. The CDR3 sequence is CASSLSGTGGKEQYF. The CDR3 region has the DNA TGTGCCAGCAGCTTATCCGGGACAGGGGGTAAGGAGCAGTACTTC.

This sequence joins TRBV7-3 and TRBJ2-1, with D possibly being TRBD2 (6 bases). The CDR3 is 16 amino acids. CDR1 is SGHTA, CDR2 FQGTGA, per germline. V lost 1 base and J 2 bases, leaving 12 bases between the germline ends. As DNA, the CDR3 is TGTGCCAGCAGCTTAAAGGGGCGGGAAGCCTACAATGAGCAGTTCTTC. Its protein is CASSLKGREAYNEQFF.

The chain uses TRBV12-5 and TRBJ2-2; unclear D gene. The germline CDR1 and CDR2 sequences are LGHNT and FRNRAP. V lost 2 bases to trimming and J lost 7 bases, with 5 bases between them. The CDR3 runs to 12 residues. The CDR3, as DNA: TGTGCTAGTGGTTTGAACCTCGGGGAGCTGTTTTTT. Its translation: CASGLNLGELFF.

Regarding this clone: A read error may account for a junction end that differs from germline. The chain combines TRBV10-3 with TRBJ2-3; D not certain. The length of the CDR3 is 15 residues. Germline V gene data show CDR1 as ENHRY and CDR2 as SYGVKD. This CDR3 reads CAISESENQPDTQYF. The CDR3 coding sequence is TGTGCCATCAGCGAGTCGGAGAATCAGCCGGATACGCAGTATTTT.

V usage is TRBV18 and J usage is TRBJ1-5; D call uncertain. From germline, CDR1 is KGHSH and CDR2 LQKENI. There are 15 residues in the CDR3. V was clipped by 3 bases and J by 3 bases, with 12 bases between them. CDR3 DNA: TGTGCCAGCTCACCCCGGCAAGGAATCAATCAGCCCCAGCATTTT. This gives the protein CASSPRQGINQPQHF.

The V call is TRBV28, the J call TRBJ2-2; 7 bases agree with TRBD1. V shed 2 bases, J shed 6 bases, and the junction held 6 bases outside the gene matches. The V gene's germline CDR1 is MDHEN and CDR2 SYDVKM. The CDR3 is 15 amino acids. CDR3 bases: TGTGCCAGCAGTTTAATCCGGCAGGGGGCCGGGGAGCTGTTTTTT. This encodes CASSLIRQGAGELFF.

The chain combines TRBV9 with TRBJ2-3; no clear D gene. Trimming removed 1 base at V and 1 base at J, with 7 bases between. CDR1 is SGDLS and CDR2 is YYNGEE in the germline V gene. The CDR3 spans 14 residues. This CDR3 reads CASSVLGGTDTQYF. In DNA form, the CDR3 reads TGTGCCAGCAGCGTACTCGGTGGCACAGATACGCAGTATTTT.

This chain joins TRBV6-5 and TRBJ1-6, with D unclear. The CDR3 length is 13 residues. Germline CDR1 MNHEY, CDR2 SVGAGI. Trimming took 5 bases from V and 5 from J, leaving 7 bases between them. The CDR3 protein is CASSRRDNSPLHF. In DNA, the CDR3 is TGTGCCAGCAGTCGACGGGATAATTCACCCCTCCACTTT.

The chain employs TRBV2 and TRBJ2-3, with D unresolved. V dropped 1 base and J dropped 8 bases, with 10 bases sitting between them. The CDR3 length is 13 residues. Germline CDR1 SNHLY, CDR2 FYNNEI. The CDR3 loop is CASSEEGRSTQYF. CDR3 bases: TGTGCCAGCAGTGAAGAGGGAAGGAGTACGCAGTATTTT.

The rearrangement uses TRBV7-6 and TRBJ2-1; D gene unclear. Per the germline V gene, CDR1 is SGHVS and CDR2 is FNYEAQ. The V end was cut by 2 bases, the J end by 5 bases, with 7 bases between. CDR3 size: 13 residues. CDR3 DNA: TGTGCCAGCAGCTTACTGACTCACAATGAGCAGTTCTTC. Protein: CASSLLTHNEQFF.

The gene calls are TRBV3-1 (or the pseudogene TRBV3-2) and TRBJ2-1; unclear D gene. Trimming shortened V by 1 base and J by 0 bases, and 16 bases separated the two germline ends. The germline CDR1 and CDR2 sequences are LGHDT and YNNKEL (reference sequence). The CDR3 extends over 18 amino acids. The CDR3 loop is CASSQVSYGPGSYNEQFF. CDR3 bases: TGTGCCAGCAGCCAAGTTTCATATGGCCCAGGCTCCTACAATGAGCAGTTCTTC.

This chain joins TRBV6-2 or TRBV6-3 and TRBJ1-3; D gene uncertain. Germline CDR1 MNHEY, CDR2 SVGEGT. Deletions cut 5 bases from V and 4 bases from J, with 6 bases between. The CDR3 length is 12 residues. The CDR3 loop reads CASSPQGNTIYF. Written as DNA, the CDR3 is TGTGCCAGCAGTCCACAGGGAAACACCATATATTTT.